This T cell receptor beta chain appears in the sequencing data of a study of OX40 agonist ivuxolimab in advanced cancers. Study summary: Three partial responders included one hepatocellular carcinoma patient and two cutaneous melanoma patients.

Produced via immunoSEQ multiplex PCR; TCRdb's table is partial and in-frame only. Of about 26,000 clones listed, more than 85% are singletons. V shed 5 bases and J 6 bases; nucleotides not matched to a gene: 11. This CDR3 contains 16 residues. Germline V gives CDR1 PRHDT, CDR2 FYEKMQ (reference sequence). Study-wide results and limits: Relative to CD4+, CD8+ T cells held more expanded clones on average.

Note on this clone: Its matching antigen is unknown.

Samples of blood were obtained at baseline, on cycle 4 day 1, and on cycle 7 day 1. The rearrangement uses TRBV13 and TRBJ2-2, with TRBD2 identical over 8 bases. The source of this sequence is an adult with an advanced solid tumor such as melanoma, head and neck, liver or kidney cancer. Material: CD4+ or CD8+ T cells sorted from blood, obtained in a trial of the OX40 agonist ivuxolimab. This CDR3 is CASSTFSGVGAGELFF. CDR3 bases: TGTGCCAGCAGCACATTTAGCGGGGTTGGGGCCGGGGAGCTGTTTTTT. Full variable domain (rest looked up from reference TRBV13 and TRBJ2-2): AAGVIQSPRHLIKEKRETATLKCYPIPRHDTVYWYQQGPGQDPQFLISFYEKMQSDKGSIPDRFSAQQFSDYHSELNMSSLELGDSALYFCASSTFSGVGAGELFFGEGSRLTVL.